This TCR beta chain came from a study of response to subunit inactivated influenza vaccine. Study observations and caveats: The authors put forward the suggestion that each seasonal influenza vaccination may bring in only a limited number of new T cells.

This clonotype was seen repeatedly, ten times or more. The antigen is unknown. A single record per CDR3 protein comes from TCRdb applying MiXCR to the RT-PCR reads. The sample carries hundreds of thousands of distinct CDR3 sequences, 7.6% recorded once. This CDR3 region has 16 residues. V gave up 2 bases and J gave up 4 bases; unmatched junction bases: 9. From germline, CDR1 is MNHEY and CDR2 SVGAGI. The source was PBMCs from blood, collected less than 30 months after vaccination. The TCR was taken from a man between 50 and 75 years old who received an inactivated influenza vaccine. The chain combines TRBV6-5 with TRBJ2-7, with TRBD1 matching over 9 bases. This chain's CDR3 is CASSYGGGTGKYEQYF. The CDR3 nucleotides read TGTGCCAGCAGTTACGGGGGAGGGACAGGGAAGTACGAGCAGTACTTC.